This TCR beta chain was sequenced in a study of control samples from healthy donors and cancer patients. The V gene lost 3 bases and the J gene lost 8 bases, with 13 bases spanning the gap. This CDR3 is 13 amino acids long. Germline values: CDR1 MNHEY, CDR2 SMNVEV (reference sequence). The protocol was immunoSEQ multiplex PCR, while the TCRdb copy is restricted to in-frame clones and leaves out a portion. The sample contains about 110,000 clones, 70% to 85% of which appear only once. This receptor was obtained from a man aged 18 to 29 in good health. The gene calls are TRBV27 and TRBJ1-2, with D unresolved. Sequenced input: blood. CDR3 region: CASSFHGGVGYTF. The CDR3 region has the DNA TGTGCCAGCAGTTTTCACGGCGGGGTCGGCTACACCTTC.